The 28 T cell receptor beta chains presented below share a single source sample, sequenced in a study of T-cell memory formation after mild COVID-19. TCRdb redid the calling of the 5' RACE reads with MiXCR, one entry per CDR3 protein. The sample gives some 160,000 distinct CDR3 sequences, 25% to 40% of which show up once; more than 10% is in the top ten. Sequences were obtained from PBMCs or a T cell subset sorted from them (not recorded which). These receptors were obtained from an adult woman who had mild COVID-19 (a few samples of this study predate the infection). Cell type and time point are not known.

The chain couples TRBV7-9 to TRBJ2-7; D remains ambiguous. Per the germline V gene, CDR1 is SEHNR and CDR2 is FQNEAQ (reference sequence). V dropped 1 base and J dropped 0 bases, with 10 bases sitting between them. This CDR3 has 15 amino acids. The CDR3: CASSLGAGPSYEQYF. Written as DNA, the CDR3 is TGTGCCAGCAGCTTAGGCGCCGGGCCCTCCTACGAGCAGTACTTC.

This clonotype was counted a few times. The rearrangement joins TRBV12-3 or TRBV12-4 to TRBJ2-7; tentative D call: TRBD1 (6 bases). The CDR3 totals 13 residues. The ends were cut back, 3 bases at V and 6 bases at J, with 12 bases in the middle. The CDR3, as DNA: TGTGCCAGCAGTTTTGGGACAACCTCCGAGCAGTACTTC. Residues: CASSFGTTSEQYF.

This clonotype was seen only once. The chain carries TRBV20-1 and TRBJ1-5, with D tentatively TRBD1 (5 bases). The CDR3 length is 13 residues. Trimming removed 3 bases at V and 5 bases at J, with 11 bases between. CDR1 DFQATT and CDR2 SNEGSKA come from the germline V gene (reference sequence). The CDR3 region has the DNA TGCAGTGCTAGTATGGGCAGGGATCAGCCCCAGCATTTT. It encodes CSASMGRDQPQHF.

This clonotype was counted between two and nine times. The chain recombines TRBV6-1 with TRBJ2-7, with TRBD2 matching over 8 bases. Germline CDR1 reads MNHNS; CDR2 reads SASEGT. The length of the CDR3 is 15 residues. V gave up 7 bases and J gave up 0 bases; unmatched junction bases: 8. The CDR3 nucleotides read TGTGCCAGCAAAGACTCTAGCGGGCGCTCCTACGAGCAGTACTTC. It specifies CASKDSSGRSYEQYF.

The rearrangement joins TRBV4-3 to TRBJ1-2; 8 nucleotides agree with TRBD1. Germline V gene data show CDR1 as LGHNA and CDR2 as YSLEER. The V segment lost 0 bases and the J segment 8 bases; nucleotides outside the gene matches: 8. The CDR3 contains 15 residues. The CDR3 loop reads CASSQDRTGLGGYTF. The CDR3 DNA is TGCGCCAGCAGCCAAGATCGGACAGGGCTGGGCGGCTACACCTTC.

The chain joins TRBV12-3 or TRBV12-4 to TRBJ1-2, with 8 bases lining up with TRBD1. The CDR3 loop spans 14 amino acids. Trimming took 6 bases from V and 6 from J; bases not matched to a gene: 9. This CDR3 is CASRGGQAEDGYTF. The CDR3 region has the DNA TGTGCCAGCAGAGGGGGACAGGCTGAGGATGGCTACACCTTC.

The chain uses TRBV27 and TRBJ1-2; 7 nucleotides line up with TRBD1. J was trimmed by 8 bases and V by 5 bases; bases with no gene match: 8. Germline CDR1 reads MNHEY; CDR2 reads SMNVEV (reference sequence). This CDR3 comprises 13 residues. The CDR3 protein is CASSDRESNGYTF. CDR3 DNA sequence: TGTGCCAGCAGTGACAGGGAATCAAACGGCTACACCTTC.

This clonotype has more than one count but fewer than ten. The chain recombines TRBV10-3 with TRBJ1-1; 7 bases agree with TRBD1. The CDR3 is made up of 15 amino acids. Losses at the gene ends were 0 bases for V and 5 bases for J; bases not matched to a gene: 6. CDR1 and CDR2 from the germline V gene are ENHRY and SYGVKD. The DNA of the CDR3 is TGTGCCATCAGTGAGTCGACAGGGAGGAAAACTGAAGCTTTCTTT. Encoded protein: CAISESTGRKTEAFF.

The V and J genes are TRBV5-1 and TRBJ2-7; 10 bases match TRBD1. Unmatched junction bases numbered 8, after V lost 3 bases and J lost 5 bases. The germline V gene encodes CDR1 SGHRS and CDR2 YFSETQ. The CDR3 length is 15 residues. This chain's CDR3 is CASSSRGQGRNEQYF. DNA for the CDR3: TGCGCCAGCAGCTCCAGGGGACAGGGGAGGAACGAGCAGTACTTC.

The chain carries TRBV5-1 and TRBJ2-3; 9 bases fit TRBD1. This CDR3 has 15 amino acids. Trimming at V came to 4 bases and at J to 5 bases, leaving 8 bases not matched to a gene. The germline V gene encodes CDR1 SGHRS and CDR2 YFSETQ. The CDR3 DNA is TGCGCCAGCAGCCCCTCAGACAGGGGGAGAGATACGCAGTATTTT. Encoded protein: CASSPSDRGRDTQYF.

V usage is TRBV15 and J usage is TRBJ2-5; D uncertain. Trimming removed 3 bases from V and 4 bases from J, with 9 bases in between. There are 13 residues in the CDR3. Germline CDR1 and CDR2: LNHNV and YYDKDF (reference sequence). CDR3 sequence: CATSRTIGETQYF. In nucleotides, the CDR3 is TGTGCCACCAGCAGGACAATTGGAGAGACCCAGTACTTC.

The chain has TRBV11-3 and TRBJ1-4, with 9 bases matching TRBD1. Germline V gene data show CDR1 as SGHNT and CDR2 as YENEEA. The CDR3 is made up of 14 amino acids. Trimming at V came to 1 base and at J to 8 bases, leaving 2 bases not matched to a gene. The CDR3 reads CASSLGDRDEKLFF. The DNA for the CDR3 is TGTGCCAGCAGCTTAGGGGACAGGGACGAAAAACTGTTTTTT.

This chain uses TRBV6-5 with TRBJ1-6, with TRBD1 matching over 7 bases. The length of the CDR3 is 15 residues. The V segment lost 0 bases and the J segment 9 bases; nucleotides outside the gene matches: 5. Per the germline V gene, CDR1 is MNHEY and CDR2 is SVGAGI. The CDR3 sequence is CASSYSTGVGSPLHF. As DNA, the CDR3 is TGTGCCAGCAGTTACTCCACAGGGGTTGGTTCACCCCTCCACTTT.

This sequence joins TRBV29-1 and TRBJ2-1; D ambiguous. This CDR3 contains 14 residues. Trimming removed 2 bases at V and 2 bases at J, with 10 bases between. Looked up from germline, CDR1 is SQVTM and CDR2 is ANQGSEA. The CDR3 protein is CSVESLRTYNEQFF. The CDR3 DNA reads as TGCAGCGTTGAATCCCTGCGAACCTACAATGAGCAGTTCTTC.

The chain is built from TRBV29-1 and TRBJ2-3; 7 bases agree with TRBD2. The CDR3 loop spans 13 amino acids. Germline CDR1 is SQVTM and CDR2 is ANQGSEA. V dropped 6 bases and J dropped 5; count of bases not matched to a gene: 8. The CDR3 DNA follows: TGCAGCGTCCCCGGGGCGGGGGAAGATACGCAGTATTTT. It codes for CSVPGAGEDTQYF.

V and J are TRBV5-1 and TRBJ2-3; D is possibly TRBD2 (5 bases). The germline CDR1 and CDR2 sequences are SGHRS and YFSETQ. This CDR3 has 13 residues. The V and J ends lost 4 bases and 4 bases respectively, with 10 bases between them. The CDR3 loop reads CASSSEGADTQYF. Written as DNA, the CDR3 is TGCGCCAGCAGCAGCGAGGGCGCAGATACGCAGTATTTT.

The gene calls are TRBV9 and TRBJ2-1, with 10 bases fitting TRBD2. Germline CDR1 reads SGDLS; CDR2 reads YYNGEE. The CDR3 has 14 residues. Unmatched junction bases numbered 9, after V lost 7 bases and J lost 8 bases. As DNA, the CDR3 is TGTGCCAGCGATTCTAGCGGGAGTGAGTATGAGCAGTTCTTC. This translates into CASDSSGSEYEQFF.

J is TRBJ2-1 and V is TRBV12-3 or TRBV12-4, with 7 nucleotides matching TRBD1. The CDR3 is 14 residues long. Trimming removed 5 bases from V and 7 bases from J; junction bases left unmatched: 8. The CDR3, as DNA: TGTGCCAGCAGTGTCACAGGGGCGAGTAATGAGCAGTTCTTC. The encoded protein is CASSVTGASNEQFF.

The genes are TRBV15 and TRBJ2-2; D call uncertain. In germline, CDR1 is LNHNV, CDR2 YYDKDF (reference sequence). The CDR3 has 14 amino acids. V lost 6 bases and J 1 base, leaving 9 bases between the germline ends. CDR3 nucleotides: TGTGCCACCAGGTTGCTGAGGAACACCGGGGAGCTGTTTTTT. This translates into CATRLLRNTGELFF.

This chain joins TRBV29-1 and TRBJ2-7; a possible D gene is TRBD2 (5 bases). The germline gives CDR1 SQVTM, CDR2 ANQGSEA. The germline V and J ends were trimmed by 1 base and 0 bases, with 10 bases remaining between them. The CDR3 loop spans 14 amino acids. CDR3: CSVEVGEGSYEQYF. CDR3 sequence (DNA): TGCAGCGTTGAAGTAGGCGAGGGCTCCTACGAGCAGTACTTC.

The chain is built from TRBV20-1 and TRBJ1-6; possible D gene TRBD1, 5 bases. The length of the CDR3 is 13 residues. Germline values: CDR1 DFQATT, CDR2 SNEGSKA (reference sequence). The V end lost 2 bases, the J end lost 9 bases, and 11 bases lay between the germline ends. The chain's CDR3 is CSARWGEVSPLHF. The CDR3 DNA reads TGCAGTGCTAGATGGGGGGAAGTTTCACCCCTCCACTTT.

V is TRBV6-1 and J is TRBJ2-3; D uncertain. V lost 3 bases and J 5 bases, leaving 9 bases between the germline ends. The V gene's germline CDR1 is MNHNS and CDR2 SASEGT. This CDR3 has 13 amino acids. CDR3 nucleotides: TGTGCCAGCAGTGACGTGATCCTAGATACGCAGTATTTT. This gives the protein CASSDVILDTQYF.

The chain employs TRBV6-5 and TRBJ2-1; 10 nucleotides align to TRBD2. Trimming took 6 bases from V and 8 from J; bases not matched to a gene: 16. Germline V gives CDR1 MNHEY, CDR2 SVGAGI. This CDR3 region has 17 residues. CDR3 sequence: CASSPLPLAGGLDEQFF. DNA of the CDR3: TGTGCCAGCAGCCCGCTCCCGTTAGCGGGGGGCTTGGATGAGCAGTTCTTC.

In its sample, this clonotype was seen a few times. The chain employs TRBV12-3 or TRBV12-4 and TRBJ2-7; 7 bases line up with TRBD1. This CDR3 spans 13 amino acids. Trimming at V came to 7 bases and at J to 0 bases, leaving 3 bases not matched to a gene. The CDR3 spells CASTGQVSYEQYF. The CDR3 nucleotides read TGTGCCAGCACTGGACAGGTCTCCTACGAGCAGTACTTC.

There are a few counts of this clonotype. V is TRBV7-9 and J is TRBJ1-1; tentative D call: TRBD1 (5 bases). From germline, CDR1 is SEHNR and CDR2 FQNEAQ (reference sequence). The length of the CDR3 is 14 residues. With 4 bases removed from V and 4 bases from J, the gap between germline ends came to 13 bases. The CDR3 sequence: CASSSRVGGTEAFF. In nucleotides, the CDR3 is TGTGCCAGCAGCTCCCGCGTGGGGGGCACTGAAGCTTTCTTT.

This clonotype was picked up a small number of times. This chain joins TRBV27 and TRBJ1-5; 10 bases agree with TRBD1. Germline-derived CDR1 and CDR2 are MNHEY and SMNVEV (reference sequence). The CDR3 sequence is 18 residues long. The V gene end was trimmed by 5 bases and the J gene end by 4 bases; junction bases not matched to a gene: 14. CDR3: CASSLTGGSLIVNQPQHF. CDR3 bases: TGTGCCAGCAGTCTGACAGGGGGCTCTCTTATCGTGAATCAGCCCCAGCATTTT.

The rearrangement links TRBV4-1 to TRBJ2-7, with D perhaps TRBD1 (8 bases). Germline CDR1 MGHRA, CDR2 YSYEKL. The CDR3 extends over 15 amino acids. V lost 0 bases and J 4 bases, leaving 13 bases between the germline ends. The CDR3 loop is CASSQDGQGLYEQYF. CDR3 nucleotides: TGCGCCAGCAGCCAAGATGGACAGGGACTATACGAGCAGTACTTC.

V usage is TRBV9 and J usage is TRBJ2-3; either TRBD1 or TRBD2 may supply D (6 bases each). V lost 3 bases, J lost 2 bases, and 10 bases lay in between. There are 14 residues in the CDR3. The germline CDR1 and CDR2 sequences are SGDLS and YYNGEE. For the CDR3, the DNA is TGTGCCAGCAGCGGTAGGGGGGCCACAGATACGCAGTATTTT. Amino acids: CASSGRGATDTQYF.